These 23 T cell receptor beta chains were all obtained from the same sample, sequenced in a study of PD-1 blockade in classical Hodgkin lymphoma. Measured with immunoSEQ multiplex PCR; TCRdb has only the in-frame clones, and not every one. The sample lists approximately 150,000 clones, around four fifths seen once, with roughly 9.2% in the top ten. Each patient's relapse followed autologous stem cell transplantation, and brentuximab vedotin exposure varied. The source was peripheral blood mononuclear cells (PBMCs), collected before the second cycle of nivolumab. These receptor sequences come from a human donor with classical Hodgkin lymphoma.

The V call is TRBV6-5, the J call TRBJ2-4, with TRBD1 identical over 8 bases. The CDR3 runs 14 residues. Germline assignment: CDR1 MNHEY and CDR2 SVGAGI. V gave up 5 bases and J gave up 8 bases; unmatched junction bases: 8. The CDR3 nucleotides are TGTGCCAGCAGTACCTCGACAGGGGCGGACATTCAGTACTTC. This codes for CASSTSTGADIQYF.

This sequence joins TRBV18 and TRBJ2-7; 8 bases map to TRBD2. The CDR3 contains 16 residues. The V gene end was trimmed by 0 bases and the J gene end by 4 bases; junction bases not matched to a gene: 8. Germline-derived CDR1 and CDR2 are KGHSH and LQKENI. The DNA for the CDR3 is TGTGCCAGCTCACCACCGGTCGGGGGGGGGAATTACGAGCAGTACTTC. The encoded protein is CASSPPVGGGNYEQYF. Using reference TRBV18 and TRBJ2-7 for the parts outside the CDR3, the full variable domain is NAGVMQNPRHLVRRRGQEARLRCSPMKGHSHVYWYRQLPEEGLKFMVYLQKENIIDESGMPKERFSAEFPKEGPSILRIQQVVRGDSAAYFCASSPPVGGGNYEQYFGPGTRLTVT.

The J gene is TRBJ1-6, the V gene TRBV6-5; no firm D call. Germline CDR1 MNHEY, CDR2 SVGAGI. V lost 5 bases and J 11 bases, leaving 13 bases between the germline ends. CDR3 length equals 13 residues. This CDR3 reads CASSGVTTAPLHF. The DNA for the CDR3 is TGTGCCAGCAGTGGCGTTACTACGGCACCCCTCCACTTT.

The chain has TRBV14 and TRBJ2-7, with TRBD1 matching 7 bases. This CDR3 spans 13 amino acids. Germline V gene data show CDR1 as SGHDN and CDR2 as FVKESK. With V trimmed by 1 base and J by 3 bases, 0 bases remained unmatched. This CDR3 is CASSQGQGYEQYF. CDR3 DNA: TGTGCCAGCAGCCAAGGACAGGGCTACGAGCAGTACTTC.

This rearrangement joins TRBV6-5 to TRBJ2-7; D could derive from TRBD1 or TRBD2 (5 bases each). Germline V gene data show CDR1 as MNHEY and CDR2 as SVGAGI. Trimming cost V 5 bases and J 3 bases, with 14 bases left between them. CDR3 size: 14 residues. The DNA for the CDR3 is TGTGCCAGCAGTGAAGGCTTGGGGGTCTACGAGCAGTACTTC. It encodes CASSEGLGVYEQYF.

In nucleotides, the CDR3 is TGTGCCAGCAGTTACTCGCCTGAAGCTTACGAGCAGTACTTC. Translation: CASSYSPEAYEQYF. J is TRBJ2-7 and V is TRBV6-5; D not resolved. This CDR3 contains 14 residues. V was clipped by 0 bases and J by 4 bases, with 10 bases between them. Germline-derived CDR1 and CDR2 are MNHEY and SVGAGI.

V is TRBV25-1 and J is TRBJ2-1; 12 bases map to TRBD2. Germline V lookup: CDR1 MGHDK, CDR2 SYGVNS. The junction had 8 bases not matched to a gene; V was cut back by 5 bases and J by 12 bases. The CDR3 totals 14 residues. In DNA form, the CDR3 reads TGTGCCAGCAGTTTGACTAGCGGGGGCTTGGGGCAGTTCTTC. Amino acids: CASSLTSGGLGQFF. Variable domain in full (rest from reference TRBV25-1 and TRBJ2-1): EADIYQTPRYLVIGTGKKITLECSQTMGHDKMYWYQQDPGMELHLIHYSYGVNSTEKGDLSSESTVSRIRTEHFPLTLESARPSHTSQYLCASSLTSGGLGQFFGPGTRLTVL.

The genes are TRBV10-3 and TRBJ2-5, with TRBD1 matching 7 bases. J gave up 2 bases and V 2 bases, and 5 bases lay outside the gene matches. CDR1 and CDR2 (germline): ENHRY, SYGVKD. The CDR3 consists of 15 residues. Written as DNA, the CDR3 is TGTGCCATCAGTGAGGGACAGGCGACTCAAGAGACCCAGTACTTC. Translation gives CAISEGQATQETQYF.

The chain carries TRBV5-6 and TRBJ2-1, with D unresolved. Per the germline V gene, CDR1 is SGHDT and CDR2 is YYEEEE. The CDR3 covers 14 residues. Trimming cost V 0 bases and J 8 bases, with 12 bases left between them. The CDR3 DNA reads TGTGCCAGCAGCTTGGGGTCCAGCCTCTATGAGCAGTTCTTC. It codes for CASSLGSSLYEQFF.

The J gene is TRBJ1-5, the V gene TRBV7-2; D is unclear. V shed 3 bases and J shed 7 bases, with 13 bases lying between them. In germline, CDR1 is SGHTA, CDR2 FQGNSA. This CDR3 region has 14 residues. Here the CDR3 DNA reads TGTGCCAGCAGCTTCGTCAAGGGCCCACAGCCCCAGCATTTT. Translating it yields CASSFVKGPQPQHF.

This chain links TRBV7-2 with TRBJ2-2; D is possibly TRBD1 (6 bases). Germline CDR1 and CDR2: SGHTA and FQGNSA. This CDR3 is built from 15 residues. V shed 5 bases and J shed 7 bases, with 17 bases lying between them. The CDR3 region has the DNA TGTGCCAGCAGCCCAGGGGCCACCCTTATCGGGGAGCTGTTTTTT. Translated, it gives CASSPGATLIGELFF.

This chain joins TRBV10-2 and TRBJ1-1; D ambiguous. Germline CDR1 and CDR2: WSHSY and SAAADI. The CDR3 has 14 residues. Trimming took off 3 bases at V and 3 bases at J, with 11 bases between the two ends. CDR3 DNA sequence: TGCGCCAGCAGTGATGTACGGCCGGACACTGAAGCTTTCTTT. It specifies CASSDVRPDTEAFF.

In this sample, this clone turned up a few times. This sequence joins TRBV5-4 and TRBJ2-2, with D unresolved. This CDR3 contains 13 residues. Germline V gives CDR1 SGHNT, CDR2 YYREEE (reference sequence). V dropped 0 bases and J dropped 2 bases, with 2 bases sitting between them. CDR3 bases: TGTGCCAGCAGCTTGGTAAACACCGGGGAGCTGTTTTTT. Its translation: CASSLVNTGELFF. The complete variable domain, with remaining parts taken from reference TRBV5-4 and TRBJ2-2, reads ETGVTQSPTHLIKTRGQQVTLRCSSQSGHNTVSWYQQALGQGPQFIFQYYREEENGRGNFPPRFSGLQFPNYSSELNVNALELDDSALYLCASSLVNTGELFFGEGSRLTVL.

The chain links TRBV7-9 to TRBJ2-7; D ambiguous. CDR3 length: 14 amino acids. Trimming took off 5 bases at V and 5 bases at J, with 16 bases between the two ends. Germline CDR1 reads SEHNR; CDR2 reads FQNEAQ (reference sequence). The CDR3 nucleotides are TGTGCCAGCAGCCCAGCTCTACGCCCCCACGAGCAGTACTTC. It translates to CASSPALRPHEQYF.

V is TRBV5-5 and J is TRBJ1-1; 8 bases agree with TRBD1. V gave up 2 bases and J gave up 4 bases; unmatched junction bases: 10. Germline V gene sequence: CDR1 SGHKS, CDR2 YYEKEE (reference sequence). The CDR3 covers 16 residues. The CDR3 coding sequence is TGTGCCAGCAGCTTATCGGAACAGGGGGTGAGCACTGAAGCTTTCTTT. It encodes CASSLSEQGVSTEAFF.

This sequence joins TRBV7-2 and TRBJ2-7, with TRBD1 matching 12 bases. This CDR3 spans 16 amino acids. The V gene end was trimmed by 0 bases and the J gene end by 6 bases; junction bases not matched to a gene: 6. Germline V CDR1 and CDR2: SGHTA, FQGNSA. Here the CDR3 DNA reads TGTGCCAGCAGCTTAGCGCCGGGACAGGGGGCCTTCGAGCAGTACTTC. This gives the protein CASSLAPGQGAFEQYF.

This rearrangement joins TRBV27 to TRBJ2-2; 7 positions agree with TRBD1. The CDR3 spans 15 residues. V gave up 2 bases and J gave up 6 bases; unmatched junction bases: 6. Per the germline V gene, CDR1 is MNHEY and CDR2 is SMNVEV (reference sequence). The CDR3 DNA reads TGTGCCAGCAGTTTAGACAGGGCCACCGCCGGGGAGCTGTTTTTT. Amino acid sequence: CASSLDRATAGELFF.

CDR3 nucleotide sequence: TGCGCCAGCAGCTTGTGGCGGGAGGTCTCCTACGAGCAGTACTTC. Residues: CASSLWREVSYEQYF. This chain links TRBV5-1 with TRBJ2-7; 8 nucleotides agree with TRBD2. J lost 0 bases, V lost 1 base, and 3 bases had no gene match. The CDR3 is 15 residues long. CDR1 is SGHRS and CDR2 is YFSETQ in the germline V gene. Full variable domain (outside the CDR3, taken from reference TRBV5-1 and TRBJ2-7): KAGVTQTPRYLIKTRGQQVTLSCSPISGHRSVSWYQQTPGQGLQFLFEYFSETQRNKGNFPGRFSGRQFSNSRSEMNVSTLELGDSALYLCASSLWREVSYEQYFGPGTRLTVT.

CDR3 sequence: CASSYSGSLNTEAFF. The DNA for the CDR3 is TGTGCCAGCAGTTACTCGGGGAGCTTGAACACTGAAGCTTTCTTT. The rearrangement links TRBV6-5 to TRBJ1-1; D call uncertain. The CDR3 runs 15 residues. V was clipped by 0 bases and J by 0 bases, with 8 bases between them. Germline CDR1 reads MNHEY; CDR2 reads SVGAGI.

This clone came up once. V is TRBV6-6 and J is TRBJ2-7; unclear D gene. The CDR3 is made up of 15 amino acids. The V gene lost 2 bases and the J gene lost 3 bases, with 14 bases spanning the gap. Looked up from germline, CDR1 is MNHNY and CDR2 is SVGAGI (reference sequence). Written as DNA, the CDR3 is TGTGCCAGCAGTTACCGTGCGGCTTCAAACTACGAGCAGTACTTC. This gives the protein CASSYRAASNYEQYF.

The rearrangement uses TRBV18 and TRBJ2-7, with D perhaps TRBD2 (6 bases). Trimming stripped 0 bases from V and 1 base from J, with 10 bases between. The CDR3 consists of 15 residues. The V gene's germline CDR1 is KGHSH and CDR2 LQKENI. In nucleotides, the CDR3 is TGTGCCAGCTCACCACCGGGACTGAGTTCCTACGAGCAGTACTTC. Translation gives CASSPPGLSSYEQYF.

Relative to its sample, this clone is medium-sized. This chain joins TRBV16 and TRBJ1-1; TRBD1 matches at 8 bases. J gave up 3 bases and V 3 bases, and 3 bases lay outside the gene matches. There are 14 residues in the CDR3. Germline V CDR1 and CDR2: KGHSY, FQNENV. DNA for the CDR3: TGTGCCAGCAGCCATTCAGGGGGCTACACTGAAGCTTTCTTT. Translating it yields CASSHSGGYTEAFF.

V and J are TRBV5-1 and TRBJ2-1; 8 bases map to TRBD1. This CDR3 spans 18 amino acids. The germline V gene encodes CDR1 SGHRS and CDR2 YFSETQ. V lost 4 bases to trimming and J lost 0 bases; unmatched junction nucleotides: 12. This CDR3 reads CASSPGAGGLSSYNEQFF. CDR3 coding DNA: TGCGCCAGCAGCCCGGGGGCAGGGGGCCTCAGCTCCTACAATGAGCAGTTCTTC.